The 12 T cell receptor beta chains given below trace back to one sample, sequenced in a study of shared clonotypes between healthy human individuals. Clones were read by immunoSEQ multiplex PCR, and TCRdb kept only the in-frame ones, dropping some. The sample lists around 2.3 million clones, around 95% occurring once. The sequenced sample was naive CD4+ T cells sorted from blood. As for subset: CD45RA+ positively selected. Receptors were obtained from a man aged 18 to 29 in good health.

This CDR3 is CASSGTPGPDTQYF. As DNA, the CDR3 is TGCGCCAGTTCCGGGACCCCAGGACCAGATACGCAGTATTTT. This rearrangement joins TRBV10-1 to TRBJ2-3; the D gene could be TRBD1 or TRBD2 (5 bases each). Trimming shortened V by 9 bases and J by 4 bases, and 17 bases separated the two germline ends. The germline gives CDR1 WNHNN, CDR2 SYGVQD (reference sequence). This CDR3 region has 14 residues.

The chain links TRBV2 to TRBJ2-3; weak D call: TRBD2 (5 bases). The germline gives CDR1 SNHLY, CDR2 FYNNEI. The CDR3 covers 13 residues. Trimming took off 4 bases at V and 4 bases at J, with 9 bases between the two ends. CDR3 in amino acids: CASSGGRADTQYF. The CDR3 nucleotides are TGTGCCAGCAGTGGAGGGAGAGCAGATACGCAGTATTTT.

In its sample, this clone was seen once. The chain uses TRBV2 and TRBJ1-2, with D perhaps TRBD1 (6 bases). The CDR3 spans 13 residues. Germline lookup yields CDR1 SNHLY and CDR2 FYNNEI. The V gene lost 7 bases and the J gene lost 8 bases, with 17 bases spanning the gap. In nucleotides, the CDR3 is TGTGCCAGCATTTACGGGACATCGGGCGGCTACACCTTC. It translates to CASIYGTSGGYTF.

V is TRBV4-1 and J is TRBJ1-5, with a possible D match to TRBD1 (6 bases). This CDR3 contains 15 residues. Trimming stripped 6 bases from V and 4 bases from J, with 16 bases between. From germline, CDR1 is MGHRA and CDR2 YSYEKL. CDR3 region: CASSNTGMWNQPQHF. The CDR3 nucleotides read TGCGCCAGCAGTAATACAGGGATGTGGAATCAGCCCCAGCATTTT.

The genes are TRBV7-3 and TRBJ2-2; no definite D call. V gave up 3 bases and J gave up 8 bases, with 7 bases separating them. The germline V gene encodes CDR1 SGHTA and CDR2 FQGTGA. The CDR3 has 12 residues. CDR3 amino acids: CASSFRTGELFF. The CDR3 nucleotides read TGTGCCAGCAGCTTTAGGACGGGGGAGCTGTTTTTT.

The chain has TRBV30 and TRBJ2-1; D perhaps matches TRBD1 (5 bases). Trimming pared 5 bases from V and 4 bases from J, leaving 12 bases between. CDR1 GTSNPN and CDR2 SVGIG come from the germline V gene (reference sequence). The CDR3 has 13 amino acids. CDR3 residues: CAWDLTGYNEQFF. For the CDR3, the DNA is TGTGCCTGGGATCTTACAGGTTACAATGAGCAGTTCTTC.

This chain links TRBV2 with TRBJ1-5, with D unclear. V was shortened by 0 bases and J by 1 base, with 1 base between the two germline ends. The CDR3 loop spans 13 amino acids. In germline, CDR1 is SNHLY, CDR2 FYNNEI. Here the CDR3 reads CASSEASNQPQHF. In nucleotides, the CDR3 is TGTGCCAGCAGTGAAGCCAGCAATCAGCCCCAGCATTTT.

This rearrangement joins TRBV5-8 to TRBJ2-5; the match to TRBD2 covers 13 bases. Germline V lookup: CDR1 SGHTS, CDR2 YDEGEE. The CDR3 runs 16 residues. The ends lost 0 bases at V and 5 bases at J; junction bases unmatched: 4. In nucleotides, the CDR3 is TGTGCCAGCAGCTTGGGACTAGCGGGGGGTTTCGAGACCCAGTACTTC. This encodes CASSLGLAGGFETQYF. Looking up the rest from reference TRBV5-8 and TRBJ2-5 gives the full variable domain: EAGVTQSPTHLIKTRGQQATLRCSPISGHTSVYWYQQALGLGLQFLLWYDEGEERNRGNFPPRFSGRQFPNYSSELNVNALELEDSALYLCASSLGLAGGFETQYFGPGTRLLVL.

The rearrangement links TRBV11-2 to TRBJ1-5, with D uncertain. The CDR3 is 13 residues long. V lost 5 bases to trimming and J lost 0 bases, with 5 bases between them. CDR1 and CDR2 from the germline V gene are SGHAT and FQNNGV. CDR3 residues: CASSAYSNQPQHF. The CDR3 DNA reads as TGTGCCAGCAGCGCATATAGCAATCAGCCCCAGCATTTT.

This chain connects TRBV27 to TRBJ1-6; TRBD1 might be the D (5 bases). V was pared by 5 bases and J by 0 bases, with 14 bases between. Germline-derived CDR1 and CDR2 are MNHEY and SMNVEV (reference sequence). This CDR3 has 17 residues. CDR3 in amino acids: CASSDNPGDSYNSPLHF. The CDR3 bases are TGTGCCAGCAGTGATAATCCGGGGGACTCCTATAATTCACCCCTCCACTTT.

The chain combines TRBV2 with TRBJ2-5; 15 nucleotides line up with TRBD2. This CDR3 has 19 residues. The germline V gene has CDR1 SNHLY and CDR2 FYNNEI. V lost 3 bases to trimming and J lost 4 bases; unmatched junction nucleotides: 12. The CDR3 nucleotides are TGTGCCAGCAGTGAGTTAGGACTAGCGGGAGGGCGGCATATAGAGACCCAGTACTTC. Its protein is CASSELGLAGGRHIETQYF.

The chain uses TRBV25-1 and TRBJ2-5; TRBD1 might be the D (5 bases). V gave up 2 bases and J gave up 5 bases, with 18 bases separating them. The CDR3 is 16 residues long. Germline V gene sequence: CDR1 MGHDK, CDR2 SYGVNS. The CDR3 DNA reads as TGTGCCAGCAGTGAAATGAGGCCAGGGCTAAGGGAGACCCAGTACTTC. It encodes CASSEMRPGLRETQYF. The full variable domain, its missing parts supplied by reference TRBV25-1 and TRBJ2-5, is EADIYQTPRYLVIGTGKKITLECSQTMGHDKMYWYQQDPGMELHLIHYSYGVNSTEKGDLSSESTVSRIRTEHFPLTLESARPSHTSQYLCASSEMRPGLRETQYFGPGTRLLVL.